These T cell receptor beta chains were read from a single sample in a study of T cell repertoires in cytomegalovirus infection. TCRdb recomputed calls from the reads with MiXCR, one row per CDR3 protein. The sample lists about 300,000 distinct CDR3 sequences, around 9.1% seen once, with over 2.5% in the top ten. Input material: PBMCs. These receptors originate from a human donor in good health (CMV status not recorded). Some clones in this sample may be carry-over from other donors' samples. CDR3s include the opening cysteine and the closing phenylalanine or tryptophan. A D gene is named only where the DNA matches it firmly. Rows may omit the clone size; those that give it use once, few, many or a size class.

size: many
V: TRBV6-5
D: TRBD1
J: TRBJ1-1
CDR3: CASSYGTGAFEAFF
DNA: TGTGCCAGCAGTTATGGGACAGGGGCTTTTGAAGCTTTCTTT

size: .
V: TRBV29-1
D: .
J: TRBJ2-2
CDR3: CSVEAPNTGELFF
DNA: TGCAGCGTTGAGGCACCGAACACCGGGGAGCTGTTTTTT

size: many
V: TRBV2
D: .
J: TRBJ2-7
CDR3: CASSVTEAYEQYF
DNA: TGTGCCAGCAGCGTGACTGAAGCCTACGAGCAGTACTTC

size: .
V: TRBV5-8
D: .
J: TRBJ2-1
CDR3: CASSSRDFKSEQFF
DNA: TGTGCCAGCAGCTCCCGGGACTTCAAGAGTGAGCAGTTCTTC

size: many
V: TRBV10-3
D: TRBD1
J: TRBJ1-1
CDR3: CAIRTGTDTEAFF
DNA: TGTGCCATCAGAACCGGGACAGACACTGAAGCTTTCTTT

size: many
V: TRBV10-3
D: TRBD1
J: TRBJ2-7
CDR3: CAISGADRGSLNEQYF
DNA: TGTGCCATCAGTGGAGCGGACAGGGGATCCCTTAACGAGCAGTACTTC

size: many
V: TRBV7-6
D: .
J: TRBJ2-3
CDR3: CASSHRDGTDTQYF
DNA: TGTGCCAGCAGCCACCGGGACGGCACAGATACGCAGTATTTT

size: many
V: TRBV6-4
D: .
J: TRBJ1-4
CDR3: CASRDSNNEKLFF
DNA: TGTGCCAGCAGGGACAGCAATAATGAAAAACTGTTTTTT

size: many
V: TRBV14
D: .
J: TRBJ1-2
CDR3: CASSVTGTPFGYTF
DNA: TGTGCCAGCAGCGTAACCGGGACACCTTTTGGCTACACCTTC

size: many
V: TRBV15
D: TRBD1
J: TRBJ2-1
CDR3: CATSRARTGTEQFF
DNA: TGTGCCACCAGCAGAGCCCGGACAGGCACTGAGCAGTTCTTC

size: many
V: TRBV6-1
D: .
J: TRBJ2-6
CDR3: CASNPRGSGANVLTF
DNA: TGTGCCAGCAACCCAAGGGGTTCTGGGGCCAACGTCCTGACTTTC

size: many
V: TRBV7-2
D: .
J: TRBJ1-1
CDR3: CASSAVYLNTEAFF
DNA: TGTGCCAGCAGCGCAGTATACTTGAACACTGAAGCTTTCTTT

size: many
V: TRBV23-1
D: .
J: TRBJ1-6
CDR3: CASSLGPMGSPLHF
DNA: TGCGCCAGCAGCCTCGGACCGATGGGTTCACCCCTCCACTTT

size: .
V: TRBV20-1
D: TRBD2
J: TRBJ2-3
CDR3: CSAKLAGVLTDTQYF
DNA: TGCAGTGCCAAACTAGCGGGAGTACTCACAGATACGCAGTATTTT

size: many
V: TRBV25-1
D: .
J: TRBJ1-2
CDR3: CASLGGAYGYTF
DNA: TGTGCCAGTCTTGGGGGGGCCTATGGCTACACCTTC

size: few
V: TRBV20-1
D: .
J: TRBJ2-1
CDR3: CSALELGGPSYNEQFF
DNA: TGCAGTGCCCTAGAATTGGGGGGGCCCTCCTACAATGAGCAGTTCTTC

size: few
V: TRBV5-1
D: TRBD2
J: TRBJ2-1
CDR3: CASSSLGGGAYNEQFF
DNA: TGCGCCAGCAGCTCACTGGGGGGGGGAGCCTACAATGAGCAGTTCTTC

size: many
V: TRBV7-8
D: .
J: TRBJ2-3
CDR3: CASSLSISTDTQYF
DNA: TGTGCCAGCAGCCTGAGTATAAGCACAGATACGCAGTATTTT

size: few
V: TRBV18
D: TRBD1
J: TRBJ2-5
CDR3: CASSPVTGGETQYF
DNA: TGTGCCAGCTCACCAGTGACAGGGGGAGAGACCCAGTACTTC

size: many
V: TRBV20-1
D: .
J: TRBJ1-3
CDR3: CSARDPGEVSSGNTIYF
DNA: TGCAGTGCTAGAGACCCAGGGGAGGTTAGCTCTGGAAACACCATATATTTT

size: few
V: TRBV2
D: .
J: TRBJ1-2
CDR3: CASSEFSQKDGYTF
DNA: TGTGCCAGCAGTGAATTTTCACAGAAGGATGGCTACACCTTC

size: many
V: TRBV7-2
D: TRBD1
J: TRBJ1-5
CDR3: CASSWTGSNQPQHF
DNA: TGTGCCAGCAGCTGGACAGGGAGCAATCAGCCCCAGCATTTT

size: many
V: TRBV4-1
D: .
J: TRBJ1-1
CDR3: CASSQVPRNTEAFF
DNA: TGCGCCAGCAGCCAAGTACCGAGAAACACTGAAGCTTTCTTT

size: many
V: TRBV6-2/TRBV6-3
D: .
J: TRBJ1-5
CDR3: CASSFIDPSKRSPQHF
DNA: TGTGCCAGCAGTTTCATTGACCCCTCTAAGCGTTCTCCCCAGCATTTT

size: many
V: TRBV7-9
D: .
J: TRBJ1-4
CDR3: CAGRAQSNEKLFF
DNA: TGTGCGGGGAGGGCCCAGTCTAATGAAAAACTGTTTTTT

size: .
V: TRBV9
D: .
J: TRBJ1-5
CDR3: CASSAEQGSNQPQHF
DNA: TGTGCCAGCAGCGCGGAACAGGGTAGCAATCAGCCCCAGCATTTT

size: many
V: TRBV7-2
D: .
J: TRBJ2-5
CDR3: CASSLIQETQYF
DNA: TGTGCCAGCAGCCTGATCCAAGAGACCCAGTACTTC

size: many
V: TRBV20-1
D: .
J: TRBJ2-1
CDR3: CSARSGVPEQFF
DNA: TGCAGTGCTCGTTCAGGGGTCCCTGAGCAGTTCTTC

size: many
V: TRBV6-2/TRBV6-3
D: TRBD1
J: TRBJ2-7
CDR3: CASRLGQFEQYF
DNA: TGTGCCAGCAGACTGGGACAGTTCGAGCAGTACTTC

size: few
V: TRBV5-1
D: TRBD1
J: TRBJ1-2
CDR3: CASSLTPPGQGYGYTF
DNA: TGCGCCAGCAGCTTAACCCCACCGGGACAGGGATATGGCTACACCTTC

size: many
V: TRBV12-3/TRBV12-4
D: .
J: TRBJ1-1
CDR3: CASSGDGANTEAFF
DNA: TGTGCCAGCAGTGGGGACGGGGCGAACACTGAAGCTTTCTTT

size: few
V: TRBV28
D: .
J: TRBJ2-3
CDR3: CASRPSRSTDTQYF
DNA: TGTGCCAGCAGGCCCTCTAGAAGCACAGATACGCAGTATTTT

size: .
V: TRBV29-1
D: TRBD2
J: TRBJ2-7
CDR3: CSVERAGTQTGEQYF
DNA: TGCAGCGTTGAGAGAGCGGGAACGCAAACGGGGGAGCAGTACTTC

size: many
V: TRBV7-2
D: .
J: TRBJ1-5
CDR3: CASSFGQVVQPQHF
DNA: TGTGCCAGCAGCTTTGGCCAGGTGGTTCAGCCCCAGCATTTT

size: .
V: TRBV2
D: TRBD1
J: TRBJ2-6
CDR3: CASRGTGISGANVLTF
DNA: TGTGCCAGCAGAGGGACAGGGATCTCTGGGGCCAACGTCCTGACTTTC

size: many
V: TRBV9
D: TRBD2
J: TRBJ2-1
CDR3: CASGGGNEQFF
DNA: TGTGCCAGCGGGGGGGGCAATGAGCAGTTCTTC

size: many
V: TRBV7-2
D: .
J: TRBJ1-5
CDR3: CASSFVTGNNQPQHF
DNA: TGTGCCAGCAGCTTCGTAACTGGTAACAATCAGCCCCAGCATTTT

size: many
V: TRBV7-9
D: .
J: TRBJ1-2
CDR3: CASSLRELSYGYTF
DNA: TGTGCCAGCAGCTTACGAGAACTGTCCTATGGCTACACCTTC

size: many
V: TRBV12-3/TRBV12-4
D: TRBD1
J: TRBJ2-3
CDR3: CASSRQGEGTDTQYF
DNA: TGTGCCAGCAGTCGACAGGGTGAGGGGACAGATACGCAGTATTTT

size: few
V: TRBV29-1
D: .
J: TRBJ1-2
CDR3: CSVSVGAGKDYGYTF
DNA: TGCAGCGTGTCGGTGGGGGCAGGGAAGGACTATGGCTACACCTTC

size: many
V: TRBV29-1
D: .
J: TRBJ1-1
CDR3: CSVGVGNTEAFF
DNA: TGCAGCGTTGGTGTCGGGAACACTGAAGCTTTCTTT

size: many
V: TRBV20-1
D: .
J: TRBJ1-5
CDR3: CSAPRGGAQPQHF
DNA: TGCAGTGCCCCTCGGGGGGGTGCTCAGCCCCAGCATTTT

size: many
V: TRBV20-1
D: TRBD1
J: TRBJ1-1
CDR3: CSAKSTGIMNTEAFF
DNA: TGCAGTGCTAAGTCGACAGGGATAATGAACACTGAAGCTTTCTTT

size: many
V: TRBV20-1
D: .
J: TRBJ2-3
CDR3: CSAIGPPGDTQYF
DNA: TGCAGTGCAATCGGGCCCCCTGGAGATACGCAGTATTTT

size: .
V: TRBV29-1
D: TRBD1
J: TRBJ1-2
CDR3: CSVGALLIQGARGYTF
DNA: TGCAGCGTCGGCGCTCTCCTAATACAGGGGGCGCGTGGCTACACCTTC

size: many
V: TRBV7-2
D: .
J: TRBJ1-5
CDR3: CASSLARPESNQPQHF
DNA: TGTGCCAGCAGCTTAGCTCGCCCGGAGAGCAATCAGCCCCAGCATTTT

size: many
V: TRBV6-2/TRBV6-3
D: .
J: TRBJ1-1
CDR3: CASRRQPLDTEAFF
DNA: TGTGCCAGCAGGAGACAGCCACTTGACACTGAAGCTTTCTTT

size: few
V: TRBV29-1
D: .
J: TRBJ1-5
CDR3: CSVAGTASDQPQHF
DNA: TGCAGCGTTGCCGGGACCGCGAGCGATCAGCCCCAGCATTTT

size: many
V: TRBV5-1
D: TRBD1
J: TRBJ2-1
CDR3: CASSPTGGSNNEQFF
DNA: TGCGCCAGCAGCCCTACAGGGGGGTCGAACAATGAGCAGTTCTTC

size: .
V: TRBV29-1
D: TRBD1
J: TRBJ1-2
CDR3: CSVETDRVIYGYTF
DNA: TGCAGCGTTGAGACGGACAGGGTCATCTATGGCTACACCTTC

size: many
V: TRBV9
D: .
J: TRBJ2-5
CDR3: CASSRGPREETQYF
DNA: TGTGCCAGCAGCCGGGGTCCCAGGGAAGAGACCCAGTACTTC

size: once
V: TRBV5-6
D: .
J: TRBJ1-1
CDR3: CASTGNMNTEAFF
DNA: TGTGCCAGCACGGGAAACATGAACACTGAAGCTTTCTTT

size: many
V: TRBV7-2
D: .
J: TRBJ1-3
CDR3: CASSPRMGSFSGNTIYF
DNA: TGTGCCAGCAGTCCGCGAATGGGGAGTTTCTCTGGAAACACCATATATTTT

size: many
V: TRBV5-6
D: TRBD2
J: TRBJ2-7
CDR3: CASSFFGGSYEQYF
DNA: TGTGCCAGCAGCTTTTTCGGGGGGTCCTACGAGCAGTACTTC

size: many
V: TRBV7-9
D: .
J: TRBJ1-1
CDR3: CASSKVGFEAFF
DNA: TGTGCCAGCAGCAAAGTGGGGTTTGAAGCTTTCTTT

size: many
V: TRBV7-9
D: TRBD1
J: TRBJ2-6
CDR3: CASRPGTGPGANVLTF
DNA: TGTGCCAGCAGACCTGGGACAGGCCCTGGGGCCAACGTCCTGACTTTC

size: many
V: TRBV7-2
D: TRBD1
J: TRBJ1-2
CDR3: CASSLATGDGYTF
DNA: TGTGCCAGCAGCTTAGCCACAGGGGATGGCTACACCTTC

size: .
V: TRBV7-7
D: .
J: TRBJ2-3
CDR3: CASSAGTSRTDTQYF
DNA: TGTGCTAGCAGCGCCGGGACTTCCCGCACAGATACGCAGTATTTT

size: many
V: TRBV20-1
D: TRBD2
J: TRBJ2-5
CDR3: CSARAASGGYRGETQYF
DNA: TGCAGTGCTAGAGCGGCTAGCGGGGGATACAGGGGAGAGACCCAGTACTTC